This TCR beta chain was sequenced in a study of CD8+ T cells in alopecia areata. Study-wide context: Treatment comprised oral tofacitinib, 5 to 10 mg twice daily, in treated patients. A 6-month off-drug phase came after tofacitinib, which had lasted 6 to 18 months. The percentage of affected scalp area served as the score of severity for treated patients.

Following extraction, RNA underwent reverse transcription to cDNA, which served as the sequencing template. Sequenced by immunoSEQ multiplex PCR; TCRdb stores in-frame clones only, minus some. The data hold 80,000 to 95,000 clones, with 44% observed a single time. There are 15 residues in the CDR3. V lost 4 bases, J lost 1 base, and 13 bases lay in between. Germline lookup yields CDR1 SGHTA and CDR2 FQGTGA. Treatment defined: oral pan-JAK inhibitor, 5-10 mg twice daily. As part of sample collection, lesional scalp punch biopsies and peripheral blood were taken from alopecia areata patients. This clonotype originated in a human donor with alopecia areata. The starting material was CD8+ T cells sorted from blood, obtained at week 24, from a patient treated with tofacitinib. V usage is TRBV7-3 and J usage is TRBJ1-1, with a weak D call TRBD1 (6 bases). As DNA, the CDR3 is TGTGCCAGCAGCTCTCCAACAGGGCAGAACACTGAAGCTTTCTTT. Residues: CASSSPTGQNTEAFF.